The subject of this entry is one T cell receptor (beta chain). The antigen is unknown. This CDR3 has 14 amino acids. The germline CDR1 and CDR2 sequences are WNHNN and SYGVQD (reference sequence). V lost 6 bases, J lost 2 bases, and 6 bases stayed unmatched. This sample was taken from a study of cytomegalovirus exposure and HLA in healthy donors. The PCR employed 60 Vbeta primers together with 13 Jbeta primers. This table comes from immunoSEQ multiplex PCR, and its TCRdb copy is limited to in-frame clones, with some not included. The table shows some 140,000 clones, with about 83% occurring only once. Whole-study findings and limits: Reported performance of the classifier showed diagnosis of cytomegalovirus status with high specificity and sensitivity. It emerged from a later analysis that several of the most significant clusters appeared to be linked to common viral pathogens. HLA allele associations emerged for about 16,000 TCR beta sequences in a later analysis, at 0.05 false discovery rate.

V gene TRBV10-1 combines with J gene TRBJ1-1; 7 bases agree with TRBD1. The sequence came from a woman aged 40 to 49 in good health and CMV-seronegative. What was sequenced was PBMCs. This chain's CDR3 is CASRSQGTNTEAFF. DNA of the CDR3: TGCGCCAGCAGGTCACAGGGGACCAACACTGAAGCTTTCTTT.